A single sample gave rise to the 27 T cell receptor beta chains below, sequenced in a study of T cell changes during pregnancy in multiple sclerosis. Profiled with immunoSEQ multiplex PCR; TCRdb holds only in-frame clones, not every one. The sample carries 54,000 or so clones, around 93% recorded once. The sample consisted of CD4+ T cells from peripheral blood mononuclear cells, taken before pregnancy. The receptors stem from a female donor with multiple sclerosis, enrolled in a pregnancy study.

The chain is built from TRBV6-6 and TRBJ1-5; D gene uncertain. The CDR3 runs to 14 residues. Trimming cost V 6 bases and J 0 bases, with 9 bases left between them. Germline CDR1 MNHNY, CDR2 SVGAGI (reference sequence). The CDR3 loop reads CASRGDYSNQPQHF. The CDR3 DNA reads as TGTGCCAGCAGGGGCGATTATAGCAATCAGCCCCAGCATTTT.

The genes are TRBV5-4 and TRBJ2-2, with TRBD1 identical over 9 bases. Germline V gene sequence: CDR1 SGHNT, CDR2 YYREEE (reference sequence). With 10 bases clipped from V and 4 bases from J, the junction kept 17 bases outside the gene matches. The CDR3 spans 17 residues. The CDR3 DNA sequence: TGTGCCGCACAGGGACCCGGGACAGGGCATGGCACCGGGGAGCTGTTTTTT. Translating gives CAAQGPGTGHGTGELFF.

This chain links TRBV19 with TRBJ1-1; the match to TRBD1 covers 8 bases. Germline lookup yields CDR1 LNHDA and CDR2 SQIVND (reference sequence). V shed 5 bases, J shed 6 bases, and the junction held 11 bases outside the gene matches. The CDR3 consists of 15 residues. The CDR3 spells CASSPRQGLVAEAFF. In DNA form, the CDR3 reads TGTGCCAGTAGTCCGAGACAGGGGTTGGTTGCTGAAGCTTTCTTT.

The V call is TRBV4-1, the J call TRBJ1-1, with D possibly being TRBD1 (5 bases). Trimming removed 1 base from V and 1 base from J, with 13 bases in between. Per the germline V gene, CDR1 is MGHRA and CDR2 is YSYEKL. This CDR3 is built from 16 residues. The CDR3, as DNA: TGCGCCAGCAGCCAAGCGATTACAGGCCAGAACACTGAAGCTTTCTTT. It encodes CASSQAITGQNTEAFF.

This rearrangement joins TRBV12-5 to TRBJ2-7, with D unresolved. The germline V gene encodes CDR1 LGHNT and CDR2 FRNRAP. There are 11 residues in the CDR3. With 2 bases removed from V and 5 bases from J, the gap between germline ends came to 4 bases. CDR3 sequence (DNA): TGTGCTAGTGGTTTGTTCGACGAGCAGTACTTC. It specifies CASGLFDEQYF.

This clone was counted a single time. The CDR3 coding sequence is TGTGCCAGCTCACGTTCTAGCGGAAGCACAGATACGCAGTATTTT. Translated: CASSRSSGSTDTQYF. This chain connects TRBV18 to TRBJ2-3; TRBD2 matches at 7 bases. J lost 0 bases, V lost 4 bases, and 4 bases had no gene match. CDR1 and CDR2 from the germline V gene are KGHSH and LQKENI. This CDR3 spans 15 amino acids.

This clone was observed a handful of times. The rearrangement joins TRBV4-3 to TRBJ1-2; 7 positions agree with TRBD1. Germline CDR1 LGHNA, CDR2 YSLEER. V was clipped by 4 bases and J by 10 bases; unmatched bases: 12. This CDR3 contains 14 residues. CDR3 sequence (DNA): TGCGCCAGCAGCCGAGCCTGGGACAGCCCAAACTACACCTTC. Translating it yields CASSRAWDSPNYTF.

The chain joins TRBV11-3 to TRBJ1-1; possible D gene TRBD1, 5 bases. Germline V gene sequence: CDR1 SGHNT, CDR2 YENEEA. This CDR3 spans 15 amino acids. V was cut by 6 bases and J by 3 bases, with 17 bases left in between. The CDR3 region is CASSGGVSDYTEAFF. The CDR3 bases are TGTGCCAGCAGTGGGGGGGTGTCGGACTACACTGAAGCTTTCTTT.

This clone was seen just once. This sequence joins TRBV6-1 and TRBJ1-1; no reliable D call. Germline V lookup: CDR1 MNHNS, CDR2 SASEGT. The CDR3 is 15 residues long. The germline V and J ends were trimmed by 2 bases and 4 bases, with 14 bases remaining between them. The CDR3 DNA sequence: TGTGCCAGCAGTGAAAGTCGCCAAGGACTCACTGAAGCTTTCTTT. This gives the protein CASSESRQGLTEAFF.

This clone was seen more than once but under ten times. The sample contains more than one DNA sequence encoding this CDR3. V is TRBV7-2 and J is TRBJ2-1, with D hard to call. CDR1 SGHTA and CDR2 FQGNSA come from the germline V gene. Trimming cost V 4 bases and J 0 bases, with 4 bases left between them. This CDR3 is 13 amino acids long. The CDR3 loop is CASSSSSYNEQFF. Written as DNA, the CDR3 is TGTGCCAGCAGCTCTAGCTCCTACAATGAGCAGTTCTTC.

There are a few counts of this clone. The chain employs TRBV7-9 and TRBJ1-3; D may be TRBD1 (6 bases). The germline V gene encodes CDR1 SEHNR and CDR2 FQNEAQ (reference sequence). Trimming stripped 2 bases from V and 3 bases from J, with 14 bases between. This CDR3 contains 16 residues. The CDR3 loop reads CASSLSGRGNGNTIYF. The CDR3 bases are TGTGCCAGCAGCTTAAGTGGCAGGGGAAATGGAAACACCATATATTTT.

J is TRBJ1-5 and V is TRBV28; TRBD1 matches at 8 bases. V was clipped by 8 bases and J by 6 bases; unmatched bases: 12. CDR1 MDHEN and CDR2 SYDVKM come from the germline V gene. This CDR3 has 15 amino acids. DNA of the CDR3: TGTGCCAGCTCGGAGAGCAGGGGGCTGGGTCAGCCCCAGCATTTT. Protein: CASSESRGLGQPQHF.

This CDR3 is CASSSGTGFYEQYF. In DNA, the CDR3 is TGTGCCAGCTCCTCCGGGACAGGGTTCTACGAGCAGTACTTC. The rearrangement uses TRBV18 and TRBJ2-7; the match to TRBD1 covers 9 bases. The CDR3 covers 14 residues. CDR1 is KGHSH and CDR2 is LQKENI in the germline V gene. V trimming: 6 bases; J trimming: 3 bases; junction bases outside the gene matches: 6.

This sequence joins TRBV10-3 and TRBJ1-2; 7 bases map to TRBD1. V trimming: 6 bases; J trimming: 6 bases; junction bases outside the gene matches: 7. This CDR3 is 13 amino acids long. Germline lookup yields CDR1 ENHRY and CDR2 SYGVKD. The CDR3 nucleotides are TGTGCCATCAGCGAACCGGGACAGCATGGCTACACCTTC. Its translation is CAISEPGQHGYTF.

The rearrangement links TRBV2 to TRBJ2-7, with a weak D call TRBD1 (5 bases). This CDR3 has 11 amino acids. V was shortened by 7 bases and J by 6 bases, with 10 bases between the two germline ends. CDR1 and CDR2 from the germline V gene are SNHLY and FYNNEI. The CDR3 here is CASTTGSEQYF. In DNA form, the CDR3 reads TGTGCCAGCACCACAGGATCCGAGCAGTACTTC.

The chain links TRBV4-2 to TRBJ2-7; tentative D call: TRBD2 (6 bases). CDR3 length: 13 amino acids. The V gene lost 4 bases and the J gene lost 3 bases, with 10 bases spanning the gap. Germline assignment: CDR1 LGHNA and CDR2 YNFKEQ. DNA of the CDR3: TGTGCCAGCAGCCGTGGACTAAACTACGAGCAGTACTTC. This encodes CASSRGLNYEQYF.

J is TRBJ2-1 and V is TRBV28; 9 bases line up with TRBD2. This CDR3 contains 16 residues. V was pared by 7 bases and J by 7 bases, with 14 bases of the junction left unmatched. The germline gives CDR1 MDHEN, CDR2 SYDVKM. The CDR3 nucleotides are TGTGCCAGCACTGACCCTAGGGGGACTAGCCTTAATGAGCAGTTCTTC. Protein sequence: CASTDPRGTSLNEQFF.

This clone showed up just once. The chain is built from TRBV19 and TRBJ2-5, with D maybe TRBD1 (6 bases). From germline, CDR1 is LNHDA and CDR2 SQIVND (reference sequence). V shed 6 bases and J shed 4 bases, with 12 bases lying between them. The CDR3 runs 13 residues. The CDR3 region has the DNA TGTGCCAGTAGCAACCTAGGGGGAGAGACCCAGTACTTC. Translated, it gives CASSNLGGETQYF.

CDR3 residues: CASSYGLAGVYEQYF. The DNA for the CDR3 is TGTGCCAGCAGTTACGGACTAGCGGGAGTTTACGAGCAGTACTTC. The chain carries TRBV6-5 and TRBJ2-7; 13 positions agree with TRBD2. The V and J ends lost 2 bases and 4 bases, in that order; junction bases with no gene match: 2. Germline V lookup: CDR1 MNHEY, CDR2 SVGAGI. CDR3 size: 15 residues.

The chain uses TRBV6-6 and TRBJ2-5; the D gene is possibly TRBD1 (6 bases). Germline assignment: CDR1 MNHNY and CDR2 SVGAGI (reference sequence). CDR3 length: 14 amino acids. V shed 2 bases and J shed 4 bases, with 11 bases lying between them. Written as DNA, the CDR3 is TGTGCCAGCAGTTACGGGCAGGGGATAGAGACCCAGTACTTC. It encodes CASSYGQGIETQYF.

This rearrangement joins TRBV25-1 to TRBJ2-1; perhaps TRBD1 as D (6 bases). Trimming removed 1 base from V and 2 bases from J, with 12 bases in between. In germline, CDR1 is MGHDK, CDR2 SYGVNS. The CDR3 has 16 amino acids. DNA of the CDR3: TGTGCCAGCAGTGAATTCGGCAAGGGGGCCTACAATGAGCAGTTCTTC. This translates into CASSEFGKGAYNEQFF.

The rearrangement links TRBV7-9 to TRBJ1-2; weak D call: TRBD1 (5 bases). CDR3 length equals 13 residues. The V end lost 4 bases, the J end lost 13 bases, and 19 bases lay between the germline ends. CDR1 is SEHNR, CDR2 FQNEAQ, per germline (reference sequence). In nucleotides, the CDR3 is TGTGCCAGCAGCTCTTGGACGGTGCAGGGACTCACCTTC. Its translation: CASSSWTVQGLTF.

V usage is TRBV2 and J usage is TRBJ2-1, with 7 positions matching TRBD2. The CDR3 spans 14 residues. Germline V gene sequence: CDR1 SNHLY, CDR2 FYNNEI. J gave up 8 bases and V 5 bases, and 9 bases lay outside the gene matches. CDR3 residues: CASSRREQFHEQFF. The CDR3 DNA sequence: TGTGCCAGCAGTCGGCGGGAGCAGTTCCATGAGCAGTTCTTC.

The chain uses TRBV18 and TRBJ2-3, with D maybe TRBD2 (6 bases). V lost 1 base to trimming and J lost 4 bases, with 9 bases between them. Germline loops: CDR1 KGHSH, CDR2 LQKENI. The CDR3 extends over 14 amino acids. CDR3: CASSPQGRSDTQYF. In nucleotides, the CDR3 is TGTGCCAGCTCACCACAGGGGAGGTCAGATACGCAGTATTTT.

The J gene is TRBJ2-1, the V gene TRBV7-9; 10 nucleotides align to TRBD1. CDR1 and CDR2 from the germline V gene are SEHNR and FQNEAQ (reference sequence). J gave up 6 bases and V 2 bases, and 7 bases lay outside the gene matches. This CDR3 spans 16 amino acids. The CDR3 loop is CASSLSDRGRPNEQFF. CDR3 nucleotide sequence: TGTGCCAGCAGCTTATCCGACAGGGGGCGTCCCAATGAGCAGTTCTTC.

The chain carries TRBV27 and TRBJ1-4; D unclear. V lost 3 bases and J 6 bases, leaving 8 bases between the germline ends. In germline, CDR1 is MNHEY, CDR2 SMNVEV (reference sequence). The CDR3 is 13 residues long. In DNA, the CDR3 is TGTGCCAGCAGTTTGGGTCGGGATGAAAAACTGTTTTTT. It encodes CASSLGRDEKLFF.

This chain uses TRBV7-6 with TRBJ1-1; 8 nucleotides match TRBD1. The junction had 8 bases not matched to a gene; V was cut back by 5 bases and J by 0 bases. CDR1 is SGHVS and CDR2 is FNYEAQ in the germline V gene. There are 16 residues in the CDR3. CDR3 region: CASSQQGDIMNTEAFF. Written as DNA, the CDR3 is TGTGCCAGCAGCCAACAGGGGGACATCATGAACACTGAAGCTTTCTTT.